What follows describes a single TCR beta chain. Its antigen is unidentified. V lost 4 bases and J lost 6, with 16 bases in between. The CDR3 has 15 residues. Germline CDR1 is MGHRA and CDR2 is YSYEKL. Primed by a sample-barcoded 5' primer and a J-beta primer mix, a second PCR proceeded for about 6 to 11 cycles. Via MiXCR, TCRdb re-called the 5' RACE reads, giving one row per CDR3 protein. This table has over a million distinct CDR3 sequences, around 40% appearing once. This sample was included in a study of blood T cells in healthy people across ages. General study points: PBMCs were not sorted, which prevented a conclusive comparison of naive versus antigen-experienced cells. Per million T cells, TCR beta diversity dropped roughly linearly as age increased. The percentage of naive T cells correlated strongly with TCR beta diversity. Among long-lived donors, naive CD4+ cells were more numerous and diversity higher than in aged donors.

The rearrangement joins TRBV4-1 to TRBJ1-5, with D tentatively TRBD1 (5 bases). Sequencing was carried out using blood. The origin of this receptor is a young woman in good health. The CDR3 nucleotides are TGCGCCAGCAGCCCTCGCGGGGAGGGGACTCAGCCCCAGCATTTT. Its protein is CASSPRGEGTQPQHF.